The T cell receptor beta chain under discussion was sequenced for a study of radiation and T cells in renal cell carcinoma (TCRdb year 2020). A note on the overall study: In total, 50 to 60 samples, comprising around 25 tumors and around 27 peripheral blood samples, were subjected to TCR beta sequencing. The last blood draw happened 4 weeks after radiation, timed to coincide with nephrectomy. Across all 50 or so samples, under 5,000,000 unique CDR3 nucleotide sequences, encoding about 3,000,000 unique CDR3 amino acid sequences, were identified. Findings and caveats that apply to the study as a whole: Dynamics of the blood repertoire were not tracked past 4 weeks after treatment. In blood, the top tumor clonotypes increased from baseline to 2 weeks after radiation and then shrank by 4 weeks, which suggests a temporary expansion of tumor-resident clones. Because pretreatment tumor biopsies were not available, the baseline intratumoral presence of clonotypes could not be determined. Because the trial had a single-armed design, the trial could not examine how radiation dose or scheduling affected the TCR repertoire.

From the cysteine up to the phenylalanine, the CDR3 has a length of 15 residues. Only CDR3 DNA remains: 45 bases, in frame from the first base. V drops 3 bases and J drops 0 bases, leaving 11 bases in between. CDR1 and CDR2 (SNHLY, FYNNEI) derive from the germline V gene. The immunoSEQ kit was used, according to the manufacturer's recommendations, to generate TCR beta libraries from genomic DNA. To prepare libraries, a first multiplex PCR with proprietary primers was run, followed by a second PCR that added unique barcodes, and a bead cleanup was done after each round. A kit-provided positive control reaction and a negative control reaction were included in every sample batch. The final libraries underwent checking on an Agilent 4200 TapeStation D1000 ScreenTape, volumetric pooling, and quantification by qPCR. Sequencing ran on an Illumina NextSeq500 with a MidOutput 150-cycle cartridge, using 156 Read1 and 15 Index1 cycles with kit custom primers. The pooled library was loaded at 0.75 to 1 pM, and approximately 19% PhiX control was spiked in. The authors' analysis ran thus. Vendor-processed data were analyzed in R, and a clonotype was defined as all T cells sharing the same CDR3 nucleotide sequence. For clone abundance analyses, frequencies were normalized to the 10,000 most abundant clones in each sample. Public T cell clones, averaging fewer than five per sample, were removed before analysis. Tumor-enriched clonotypes and baseline blood-enriched clonotypes were defined as those with an abundance difference of at least 32-fold between compartments. A beta-binomial differential abundance model was applied to find clonotypes that expanded or contracted between blood time points. Tumor-blood repertoire similarity was measured with the Baroni-Urbani and Buser coefficient, and groups were compared using two-tailed Wilcoxon tests in R. TCRdb's version of the immuneACCESS table is confined to in-frame rearrangements and falls short of the full clone set. An unresolved V gene accounts for under half of the shortfall where checked; the remainder is of unknown origin. D and trimming come from the DNA, and the V and J calls and clone size come from that table. The sample contains approximately 40,000 clones, 70% to 85% of them found a single time. Together, the top ten hold roughly 30% of the sample.

The time point label here, explained by the study, means: blood 4 weeks post-SBRT, at nephrectomy. The sample's treatment or condition label is to be understood as: 15 Gy SBRT to primary tumor, nephrectomy 4 weeks later. Samples were obtained from a clinical trial, in which 15 Gy stereotactic body radiation therapy was delivered to primary renal cell carcinomas and nephrectomy was performed 4 weeks later. To track tumor-enriched clonotypes, serial peripheral blood was sampled from radiation-treated patients at baseline and at 2 weeks and 4 weeks after SBRT. Every patient's renal cell carcinoma showed clear cell pathology. Genomic DNA for TCR sequencing was prepared using the QIAamp DNA Blood Mini Kit (Qiagen). Only samples passing all quality control checks were included in the analyses. In this sample, this clone turned up once. No antigen is known for it. The sample holds no much larger clone one base away, and base qualities are not on file.

The receptor was derived from a woman in her seventies with renal cell carcinoma. This material consisted of blood, taken from a patient whose treatment included radiotherapy and nephrectomy. The chain links TRBV2 with TRBJ2-5, with the D gene call left open. Here the CDR3 is given as CASSEWSPYQETQYF. The bases are TGTGCCAGCAGTGAGTGGAGCCCGTACCAAGAGACCCAGTACTTC.